This T cell receptor beta chain was sequenced in a study of preoperative IRX-2 immunotherapy in early breast cancer. The CDR3 covers 12 residues. CDR1 MNHGY and CDR2 SAAAGT come from the germline V gene. V was clipped by 2 bases and J by 7 bases, with 8 bases between them. Sequencing used immunoSEQ multiplex PCR; TCRdb keeps in-frame clones, though not all of them. The profile shows tens of thousands of clones, about 83% of them singletons. This clone was counted only a few times. The treatment: preoperative locoregional IRX-2 cytokine immunotherapy. Samples came from a phase Ib trial of preoperative locoregional IRX-2 cytokine immunotherapy.

This chain connects TRBV6-8 to TRBJ2-5; possible D gene TRBD1, 6 bases. This material consisted of lymph node tissue, taken before IRX-2 immunotherapy. The TCR sequence derives from a human donor with breast cancer. CDR3: CASSYARGTQYF. The CDR3 DNA follows: TGTGCCAGCAGTTACGCCAGGGGGACCCAGTACTTC.